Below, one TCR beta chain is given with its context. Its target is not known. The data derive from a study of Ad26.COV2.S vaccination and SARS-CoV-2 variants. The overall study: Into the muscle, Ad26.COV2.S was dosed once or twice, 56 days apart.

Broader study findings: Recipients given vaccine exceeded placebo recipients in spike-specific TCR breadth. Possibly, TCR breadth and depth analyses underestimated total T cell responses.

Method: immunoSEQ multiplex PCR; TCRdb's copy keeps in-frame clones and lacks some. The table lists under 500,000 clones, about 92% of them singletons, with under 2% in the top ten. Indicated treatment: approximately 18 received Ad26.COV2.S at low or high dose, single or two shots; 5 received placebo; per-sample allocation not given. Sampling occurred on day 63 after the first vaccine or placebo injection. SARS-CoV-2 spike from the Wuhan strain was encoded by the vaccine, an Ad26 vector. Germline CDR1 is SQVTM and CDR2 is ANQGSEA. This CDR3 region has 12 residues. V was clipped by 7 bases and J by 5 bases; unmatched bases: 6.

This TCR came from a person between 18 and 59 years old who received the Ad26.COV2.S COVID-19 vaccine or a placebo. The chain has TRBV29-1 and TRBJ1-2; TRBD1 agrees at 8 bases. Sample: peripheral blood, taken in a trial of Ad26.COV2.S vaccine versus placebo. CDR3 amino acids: CSAGGQAYGYTF. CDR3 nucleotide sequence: TGCAGCGCCGGGGGACAGGCTTATGGCTACACCTTC.